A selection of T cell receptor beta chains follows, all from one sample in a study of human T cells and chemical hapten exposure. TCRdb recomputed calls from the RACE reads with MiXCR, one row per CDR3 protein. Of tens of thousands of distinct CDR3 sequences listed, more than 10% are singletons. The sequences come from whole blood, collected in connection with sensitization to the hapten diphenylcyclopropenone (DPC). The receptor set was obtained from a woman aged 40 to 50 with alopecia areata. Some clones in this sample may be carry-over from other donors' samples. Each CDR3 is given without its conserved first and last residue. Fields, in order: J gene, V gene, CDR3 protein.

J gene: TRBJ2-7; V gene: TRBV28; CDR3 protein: ASSFGRGKVYEQY
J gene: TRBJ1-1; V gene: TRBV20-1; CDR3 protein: SARDLGGSTEAF
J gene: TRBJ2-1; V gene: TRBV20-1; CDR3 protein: SASSGPYNEQF
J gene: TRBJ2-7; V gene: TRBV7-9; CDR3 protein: ASSPELRSYEQY
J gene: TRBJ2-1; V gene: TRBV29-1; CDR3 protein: SVEGTSGYNEQF
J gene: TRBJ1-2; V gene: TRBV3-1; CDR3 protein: ASSLASGDFYGYT
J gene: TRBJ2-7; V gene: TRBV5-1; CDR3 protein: ASSTDRGGEQY
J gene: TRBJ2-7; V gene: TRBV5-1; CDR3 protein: ASSWSGQGSREQY
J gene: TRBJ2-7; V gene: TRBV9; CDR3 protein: ASSPDRPYEQY
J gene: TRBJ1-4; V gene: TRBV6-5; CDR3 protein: ASSYSGVGEKLF
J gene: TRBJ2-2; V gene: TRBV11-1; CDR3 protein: ASSFPSGELF
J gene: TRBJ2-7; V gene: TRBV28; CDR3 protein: ASSFGQGIPYEQY
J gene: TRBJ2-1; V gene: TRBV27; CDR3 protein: ASSLGGGVAAQYYNEQF
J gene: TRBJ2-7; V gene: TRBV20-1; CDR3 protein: SARDKTSGEQY
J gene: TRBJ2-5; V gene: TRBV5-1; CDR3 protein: ASSLDLAGGPETQY
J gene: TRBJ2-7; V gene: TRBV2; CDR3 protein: ASNLDLLYEQY
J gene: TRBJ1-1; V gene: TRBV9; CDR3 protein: ASSAGRGMNTEAF
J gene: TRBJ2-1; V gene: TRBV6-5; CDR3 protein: ASSYTAGSSYNEQF
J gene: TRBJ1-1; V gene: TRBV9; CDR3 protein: ASSTRGQGAATEAF
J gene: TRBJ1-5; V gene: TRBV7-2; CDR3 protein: ASSWGDRNNQPQH
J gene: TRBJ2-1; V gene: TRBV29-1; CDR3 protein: SVEDRDWNNEQF
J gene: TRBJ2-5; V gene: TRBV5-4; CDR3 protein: ASSPSSGGQETQY
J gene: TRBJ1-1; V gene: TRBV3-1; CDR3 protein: ASSQVLETEAF
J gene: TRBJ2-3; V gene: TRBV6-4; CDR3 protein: ASSDSSQRTDTQY
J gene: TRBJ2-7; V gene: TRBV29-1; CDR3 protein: SALTGVLSYEQY
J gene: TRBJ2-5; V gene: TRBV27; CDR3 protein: ASSTAGSRETQY
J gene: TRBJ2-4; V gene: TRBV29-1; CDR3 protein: SVEAFGKSIRY